This TCR beta chain was recorded in a study of regulatory T cells in long-lasting Graves disease. Time point in this sample: newly diagnosed GD, antithyroid drugs for less than 3 months. The TCR library was prepared using RNA isolated from PBMCs. Tubes containing EDTA received approximately 8.7 milliliters of drawn peripheral blood. Looked up from germline, CDR1 is SGHAT and CDR2 is FQNNGV. V lost 5 bases, J lost 9 bases, and 6 bases stayed unmatched. This CDR3 is built from 14 residues. This clonotype was counted at least ten times. Assembly of TCR beta libraries relied on iRepertoire HTBI primers together with Arm-PCR of CDR3 regions. MiXCR, run by TCRdb on the multiplex PCR reads, gives a single entry per CDR3 protein. The sample includes some 490,000 distinct CDR3 sequences, more than 10% of them seen just once. These data were likewise used in another study, on T cells in Graves' hyperthyroidism and ophthalmopathy. Per that study: Patients showing uncontrolled infection, other autoimmune disease, pregnancy or lactation were ineligible.

Source: peripheral blood mononuclear cells (PBMCs), taken at new diagnosis, from a patient treated with antithyroid drugs. The chain joins TRBV11-2 to TRBJ1-6; 8 bases are shared with TRBD1. The TCR was taken from a woman aged 30 to 39 with Graves disease. The CDR3, as DNA: TGTGCCAGCAGCCTGGGACAGGCTTTTTCACCCCTCCACTTT. Translating it yields CASSLGQAFSPLHF.